This section outlines one TCR beta chain sequence together with its context. This clone was picked up one time. What this receptor recognizes is not known. Nothing much larger sits one base from this clone, and base qualities are not available. The source of the sample is a study of high-grade serous ovarian cancer treatment subgroups (dated by TCRdb to the early 2020s). A note on the overall study: On average, each sample produced around 15,000 sequencing reads and roughly 7,000 unique TCR beta rearrangements. The study profiled TCR beta repertoires in high-grade serous ovarian cancer patients grouped by complete gross resection or neoadjuvant chemotherapy response under a laparoscopic triage algorithm. The cohort comprised 30 patients: around ten with no residual disease after primary surgery (R0), around ten excellent NACT responders, and around ten poor NACT responders. One primary tumor sample and two metastatic tumor samples were contributed by each patient, so that about a hundred samples were obtained in total. Summary of the overall study and its limitations: Repertoire similarity between tumors of the same patient ranged about 0.11 to 0.79, whereas almost no similarity was seen between different patients. Bulk tumor TCR sequencing lacked spatial information, limiting insight into HGSC tumor complexity and diversity. TCR clonal relatedness correlated positively with neoantigen level and, by trend, with copy number variation and mutation load from whole-genome sequencing. TCR repertoire analyses focused on CDR3; CDR1 and CDR2 were not analyzed.

Tumor samples were collected prior to definitive surgery or chemotherapy. Genomic DNA extraction was performed by the MD Anderson Biospecimen Extraction Resource, and TCR sequencing was carried out by the MD Anderson Cancer Genomics Laboratory. From its cysteine to its phenylalanine, the CDR3 spans 16 amino acids. This entry keeps only the CDR3 DNA: 48 bases, framed from base 1. V is shortened by 6 bases, J by 0 bases, and the region joining them spans 17 bases. In the germline V gene, CDR1 corresponds to MDHEN and CDR2 to SYDVKM. The 85 to 95 tumor samples were subjected to high-throughput TCR profiling using ImmunoSEQ. The authors' pipeline ran thus. Repertoire diversity metrics included richness (unique productive sequences), clonality, evenness and relatedness; Bhattacharyya coefficient assessed similarity between samples. Conclusions stayed consistent in a sensitivity analysis that left out TCRs with fewer than two reads. The table comes from immuneACCESS by way of TCRdb, which keeps in-frame sequences with V and J called. Part of the clones is missing from these tables; in studies checked, under half for an unresolved V gene and the rest for unknown reasons. Clone size and V and J calls were adopted from that table, with D and trimming inferred from the DNA. This sample has hundreds of clones in its table, and over 60% of those were observed once. Of the sample, roughly a tenth is held by the ten largest clones.

Sequencing was carried out using tumor tissue. The sequence links TRBV28 to TRBJ1-1; the D gene is perhaps TRBD1, on 6 matching bases. This clonotype was obtained from a human donor with high-grade serous ovarian cancer. The bases are TGTGCCAGCAGCAAGGGACACCGAGTCATGAACACTGAAGCTTTCTTT. Its translation reads: CASSKGHRVMNTEAFF.